What follows describes a single TCR beta chain. Its matching antigen is unknown. This specimen belongs to a study of beta chain features in type 1 diabetes. Central memory, naive, regulatory and stem cell-like memory CD4+ cells were sorted by CD45RO/CCR7/CD25/CD127/CD95/CD27. Findings and limits, study-wide: The cDNA sequencing approach could over-represent high-TCR-expressing cells. The naive, central memory and Treg TCRB repertoires of patients appeared to be more similar to one another than those of healthy donors.

With V trimmed by 5 bases and J by 5 bases, 8 bases remained unmatched. The CDR3 spans 15 residues. Germline assignment: CDR1 MNHEY and CDR2 SVGAGI. Of the isolated RNA, all was reverse transcribed, and so the sequenced material was expressed TCRB transcripts. Naive, central memory and regulatory T cell samples yielded about 3.57 million reads on average. TCRdb keeps only in-frame clones here, not all; method: immunoSEQ multiplex PCR. Here the sample spans about half a million clones, over 10% being singletons. This chain joins TRBV6-5 and TRBJ2-1; 8 bases map to TRBD2. This receptor was identified in a woman in her late teens or twenties in good health. The sample was naive CD4+ T cells from blood. The CDR3 is CASSRSGLGNNEQFF. The DNA for the CDR3 is TGTGCCAGCAGTCGATCGGGACTAGGTAACAATGAGCAGTTCTTC.